Listed below are T cell receptor beta chains from one sample, sequenced in a study of OX40 agonist ivuxolimab in advanced cancers. Libraries were prepared by immunoSEQ multiplex PCR; TCRdb keeps only in-frame clonotypes and omits some of them. Of about 36,000 clones listed, over 75% are singletons. The specimen was CD4+ or CD8+ T cells sorted from blood, collected in a trial of the OX40 agonist ivuxolimab. The source is an adult with an advanced solid tumor such as melanoma, head and neck, liver or kidney cancer. The CDR3 runs from the conserved cysteine through the conserved F or W. A D gene is named only where the DNA matches it firmly. The size entry is marked missing in some rows and otherwise reads once, few, many or a size class.

V gene	J gene	D gene	clone size	CDR3 protein	CDR3 DNA
TRBV7-9	TRBJ2-5	TRBD1	-	CASSTSGQGTETQYF	TGTGCCAGCAGCACCTCGGGACAGGGTACGGAGACCCAGTACTTC
TRBV5-6	TRBJ2-7	-	-	CASSLGTGDPYEQYF	TGTGCCAGCAGCTTGGGGACCGGAGATCCCTACGAGCAGTACTTC
TRBV4-1	TRBJ2-7	-	-	CASSQVRGYEQYF	TGCGCCAGCAGCCAAGTTAGAGGCTACGAGCAGTACTTC
TRBV6-1	TRBJ2-2	-	-	CASSDGLTGELFF	TGTGCCAGCAGTGACGGACTTACCGGGGAGCTGTTTTTT
TRBV5-1	TRBJ2-7	-	-	CASSGGDRVYEQYF	TGCGCCAGCAGCGGCGGGGACAGAGTCTACGAGCAGTACTTC
TRBV5-4	TRBJ2-7	-	-	CASSLGAFEQYF	TGTGCCAGCAGCTTGGGTGCGTTCGAGCAGTACTTC
TRBV15	TRBJ2-7	TRBD2	-	CATSWGLAGSEQYF	TGTGCCACCAGCTGGGGACTAGCGGGCTCCGAGCAGTACTTC
TRBV4-2	TRBJ1-1	-	-	CASSQAGGIGDAFF	TGTGCCAGCAGCCAAGCAGGAGGAATAGGGGACGCTTTCTTT
TRBV27	TRBJ1-2	TRBD1	-	CASVGTDGYTF	TGTGCCAGCGTCGGGACAGATGGCTACACCTTC
TRBV6-5	TRBJ2-1	-	-	CASSYGGARDEQFF	TGTGCCAGCAGTTATGGTGGGGCGCGAGATGAGCAGTTCTTC
TRBV5-6	TRBJ1-1	TRBD1	few	CASSHGQGLAEAFF	TGTGCCAGCAGTCACGGACAGGGGCTGGCTGAAGCTTTCTTT
TRBV27	TRBJ2-1	TRBD2	-	CASSLSGLAGFREFF	TGTGCTAGCAGTTTATCCGGACTAGCGGGGTTCAGAGAGTTCTTC
TRBV4-1	TRBJ1-2	-	-	CASSPRPAYEYGYTF	TGCGCCAGCAGCCCACGACCGGCCTATGAGTATGGCTACACCTTC
TRBV10-1	TRBJ2-2	TRBD2	-	CASAAGTSEYTGELFF	TGCGCCAGCGCGGCCGGGACTAGCGAGTACACCGGGGAGCTGTTTTTT
TRBV4-1	TRBJ2-1	TRBD2	-	CASSQDWGGSYNEQFF	TGCGCCAGCAGCCAAGATTGGGGGGGCTCCTACAATGAGCAGTTCTTC
TRBV27	TRBJ1-2	-	-	CASSLGWGYGYTF	TGTGCCAGCAGTCTCGGCTGGGGCTATGGCTACACCTTC
TRBV11-2	TRBJ2-7	TRBD2	-	CASSLAGLAGIYEQYF	TGTGCCAGCAGCTTAGCCGGACTAGCGGGAATATACGAGCAGTACTTC